Listed below are T cell receptor beta chains from one sample, sequenced in a study of OX40 agonist ivuxolimab in advanced cancers. Libraries were prepared by immunoSEQ multiplex PCR; TCRdb keeps only in-frame clonotypes and omits some of them. Of tens of thousands of clones detected, about nine tenths appear once; the ten largest clones hold about 0.25%. Sequencing was performed on CD4+ or CD8+ T cells sorted from blood, taken in a trial of the OX40 agonist ivuxolimab. The receptor set was obtained from an adult with an advanced solid tumor such as melanoma, head and neck, liver or kidney cancer. Both conserved end residues are part of each CDR3. The D gene is left open where the match is weak. Size tells how often a clone was seen (once, few, many) or the class of an expanded clone, and some rows leave it out.

cdr3_length	clone_size	v_call	j_call	d_call	cdr3_aa	cdr3_nt
14	.	TRBV16	TRBJ1-5	.	CASSQPGPNQPQHF	TGTGCCAGCAGCCAACCGGGGCCCAATCAGCCCCAGCATTTT
13	.	TRBV6-5	TRBJ2-1	.	CASRGRPYNEQFF	TGTGCCAGCAGGGGTCGCCCCTACAATGAGCAGTTCTTC
13	.	TRBV28	TRBJ1-1	TRBD1	CAISGQGVPEAFF	TGTGCCATATCCGGACAGGGGGTACCTGAAGCTTTCTTT
14	.	TRBV10-2	TRBJ1-2	.	CASSRSPGGDGYTF	TGCGCCAGCAGTAGATCCCCTGGGGGGGACGGCTACACCTTC
13	.	TRBV5-1	TRBJ2-5	.	CASSLLLKETQYF	TGCGCCAGCAGCCTCCTCCTAAAGGAGACCCAGTACTTC
15	once	TRBV28	TRBJ2-7	TRBD1	CASSSPAGQGYEQYF	TGTGCCAGCAGTTCCCCGGCGGGACAGGGCTACGAGCAGTACTTC
15	.	TRBV19	TRBJ1-5	.	CASSMGRPLNQPQHF	TGTGCCAGTAGTATGGGACGGCCTCTCAATCAGCCCCAGCATTTT
14	.	TRBV7-2	TRBJ2-5	TRBD1	CASSLQAGGETQYF	TGTGCCAGCAGCTTACAGGCAGGGGGAGAGACCCAGTACTTC
14	.	TRBV7-2	TRBJ2-7	TRBD2	CASSQLAGGYEQYF	TGTGCCAGCAGCCAACTAGCGGGAGGGTACGAGCAGTACTTC
16	.	TRBV7-9	TRBJ2-3	TRBD2	CASSLLAGGYTDTQYF	TGTGCCAGCAGCCTTCTAGCGGGAGGATACACAGATACGCAGTATTTT
12	once	TRBV28	TRBJ1-2	.	CASSSRSGDYTF	TGTGCCAGCAGTTCCCGATCGGGTGACTACACCTTC
19	.	TRBV11-3	TRBJ2-5	TRBD2	CASSLHRASGMRVGETQYF	TGTGCCAGCAGCTTACACAGGGCTAGCGGGATGAGGGTCGGAGAGACCCAGTACTTC
14	.	TRBV6-5	TRBJ2-7	TRBD1	CASRRGQGAGEQYF	TGTGCCAGCAGAAGGGGACAGGGGGCGGGCGAGCAGTACTTC
13	.	TRBV19	TRBJ2-4	.	CASSLPSGTIQYF	TGTGCCAGTAGTTTACCCTCCGGGACTATTCAGTACTTC
15	.	TRBV19	TRBJ2-7	.	CASTKGRSGSYEQYF	TGTGCCAGTACCAAAGGGCGGTCCGGGTCCTACGAGCAGTACTTC
16	few	TRBV11-2	TRBJ2-5	.	CASSVTHSAYQETQYF	TGTGCCAGCAGCGTCACGCACAGCGCGTACCAAGAGACCCAGTACTTC
14	once	TRBV18	TRBJ2-1	.	CASSPIGDYNEQFF	TGTGCCAGCTCACCGATAGGGGATTACAATGAGCAGTTCTTC
15	.	TRBV6-1	TRBJ1-4	.	CASSVPKGENEKLFF	TGTGCCAGCAGTGTGCCTAAGGGTGAGAATGAAAAACTGTTTTTT
17	.	TRBV21-1	TRBJ2-2	.	CASSKVGGAQYTGELFF	TGTGCCAGCAGCAAAGTAGGGGGGGCGCAGTACACCGGGGAGCTGTTTTTT
13	once	TRBV29-1	TRBJ2-7	TRBD1	CNPGGLISYEQYF	TGCAACCCAGGGGGCCTGATTTCCTACGAGCAGTACTTC
13	.	TRBV5-1	TRBJ2-7	.	CASSFPGAYEQYF	TGCGCCAGCAGCTTTCCCGGGGCCTACGAGCAGTACTTC
13	.	TRBV28	TRBJ1-5	.	CASSFGTWQPQHF	TGTGCCAGCAGTTTCGGGACGTGGCAGCCCCAGCATTTT
15	.	TRBV6-5	TRBJ1-2	.	CASSYSNQGNYGYTF	TGTGCCAGCAGTTACTCGAACCAGGGTAACTATGGCTACACCTTC
15	.	TRBV5-6	TRBJ2-1	TRBD2	CASSSGLAGYNEQFF	TGTGCCAGCAGCTCAGGACTAGCGGGTTACAATGAGCAGTTCTTC
16	.	TRBV13	TRBJ2-5	TRBD2	CASSFSVGGRRETQYF	TGTGCCAGCAGCTTTTCCGTAGGCGGGAGAAGAGAGACCCAGTACTTC
11	.	TRBV2	TRBJ2-3	.	CASSELDTQYF	TGTGCCAGCAGTGAGCTGGATACGCAGTATTTT
14	.	TRBV10-3	TRBJ2-3	TRBD2	CAISEASGRDTQYF	TGTGCCATCAGTGAAGCTAGCGGGCGAGATACGCAGTATTTT
18	few	TRBV5-4	TRBJ2-6	.	CASSTRRLLSSGANVLTF	TGTGCCAGCAGTACCAGGAGACTCCTGAGCTCTGGGGCCAACGTCCTGACTTTC
12	.	TRBV28	TRBJ1-2	.	CASSLGVDGYTF	TGTGCCAGCAGTTTAGGGGTAGATGGCTACACCTTC
12	.	TRBV7-2	TRBJ1-3	.	CASSLRGNTIYF	TGTGCCAGCAGCTTAAGAGGAAACACCATATATTTT
14	.	TRBV6-1	TRBJ2-1	TRBD2	CASKPGTSHNEQFF	TGTGCCAGCAAACCAGGGACTAGCCACAATGAGCAGTTCTTC
18	.	TRBV5-5	TRBJ2-1	.	CASSLGPGHIVPYNEQFF	TGTGCCAGCAGCTTGGGGCCGGGACACATAGTACCATACAATGAGCAGTTCTTC
15	few	TRBV12-1	TRBJ2-1	.	CASSSGGDLYNEQFF	TGTGCCAGCAGCTCAGGAGGGGATCTCTACAATGAGCAGTTCTTC
13	.	TRBV6-5	TRBJ2-7	.	CASSIQGPLEQYF	TGTGCCAGCAGCATACAGGGTCCCCTCGAGCAGTACTTC
15	.	TRBV14	TRBJ1-1	TRBD1	CASSLWDRWNTEAFF	TGTGCCAGCAGCCTCTGGGACAGGTGGAACACTGAAGCTTTCTTT
15	.	TRBV7-9	TRBJ1-1	TRBD1	CASSPQGGVNTEAFF	TGTGCCAGCAGCCCCCAGGGGGGAGTCAACACTGAAGCTTTCTTT
22	.	TRBV28	TRBJ2-5	TRBD2	CASSFSHRPGLAGGPPQETQYF	TGTGCCAGCAGTTTCTCCCACCGCCCAGGACTAGCGGGAGGACCTCCTCAAGAGACCCAGTACTTC
14	.	TRBV6-1	TRBJ2-3	.	CASTLGGRTDTQYF	TGTGCCAGCACCTTGGGGGGTCGCACAGATACGCAGTATTTT
13	.	TRBV5-4	TRBJ2-7	.	CASSSKLVSEQYF	TGTGCCAGCAGCTCCAAACTGGTTTCCGAGCAGTACTTC
12	.	TRBV2	TRBJ1-2	.	CASSVVRGGYTF	TGTGCCAGCAGTGTCGTGCGGGGCGGCTACACCTTC
13	.	TRBV11-3	TRBJ2-7	.	CASSFDQTYEQYF	TGTGCCAGCAGCTTCGATCAAACCTACGAGCAGTACTTC
11	once	TRBV29-1	TRBJ2-7	.	CSVDRYDEQYF	TGCAGCGTTGATAGGTATGACGAGCAGTACTTC
14	once	TRBV6-5	TRBJ2-1	.	CASSAGVSYNEQFF	TGTGCCAGCAGTGCAGGGGTATCCTACAATGAGCAGTTCTTC
16	.	TRBV28	TRBJ2-7	TRBD2	CASSSLSGSNPYEQYF	TGTGCCAGCAGCTCACTTAGCGGGAGTAACCCCTACGAGCAGTACTTC
14	.	TRBV29-1	TRBJ2-3	.	CSVEGTPSTDTQYF	TGCAGCGTTGAGGGGACACCCAGCACAGATACGCAGTATTTT
16	.	TRBV5-4	TRBJ1-2	TRBD1	CASSQTGRSLNYGYTF	TGTGCCAGCAGCCAGACAGGGCGCTCACTCAACTATGGCTACACCTTC
17	once	TRBV28	TRBJ2-2	TRBD1	CASSPPGQGAVTGELFF	TGTGCCAGCAGTCCCCCGGGACAGGGGGCTGTCACCGGGGAGCTGTTTTTT
15	.	TRBV7-2	TRBJ2-1	TRBD2	CASSLGLAINNEQFF	TGTGCCAGCAGCTTAGGACTAGCGATAAACAATGAGCAGTTCTTC
16	once	TRBV19	TRBJ2-1	TRBD2	CASRGLAGRAYNEQFF	TGTGCCAGTAGGGGACTAGCGGGGAGAGCCTACAATGAGCAGTTCTTC
17	.	TRBV4-3	TRBJ2-2	TRBD2	CASSYGTSGMWSGELFF	TGCGCCAGCAGCTATGGGACTAGCGGGATGTGGTCCGGGGAGCTGTTTTTT
13	.	TRBV27	TRBJ2-5	.	CASSLEGVETQYF	TGTGCCAGCAGTTTAGAAGGTGTAGAGACCCAGTACTTC
14	.	TRBV5-1	TRBJ1-6	TRBD1	CASSLGQGNSPLHF	TGCGCCAGCAGCTTGGGACAGGGTAATTCACCCCTCCACTTT
15	few	TRBV6-1	TRBJ2-2	TRBD2	CASSEGLVITGELFF	TGTGCCAGCAGTGAGGGACTAGTGATCACCGGGGAGCTGTTTTTT
15	few	TRBV9	TRBJ1-2	TRBD1	CASSSRQGRLDGYTF	TGTGCCAGCAGCTCCCGACAGGGCCGCCTGGATGGCTACACCTTC
14	.	TRBV2	TRBJ2-1	.	CATSAEGTLYEQFF	TGTGCCACCTCCGCGGAGGGGACCCTATATGAGCAGTTCTTC
15	.	TRBV2	TRBJ1-5	TRBD1	CASSLGQGNFQPQHF	TGTGCCAGCAGTCTTGGACAGGGGAATTTTCAGCCCCAGCATTTT
19	.	TRBV11-3	TRBJ1-1	TRBD1	CASSFSPDRVRQWNTEAFF	TGTGCCAGCAGCTTTTCCCCGGACAGGGTAAGACAGTGGAACACTGAAGCTTTCTTT